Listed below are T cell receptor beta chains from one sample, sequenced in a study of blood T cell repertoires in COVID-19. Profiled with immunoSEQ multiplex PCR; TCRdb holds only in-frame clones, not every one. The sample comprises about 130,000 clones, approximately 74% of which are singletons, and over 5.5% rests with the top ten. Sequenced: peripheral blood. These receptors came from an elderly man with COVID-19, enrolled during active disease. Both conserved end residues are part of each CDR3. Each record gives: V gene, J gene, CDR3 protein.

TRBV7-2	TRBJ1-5	CASSLDRGRWQPQHF
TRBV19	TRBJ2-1	CASSIGGQGANEQFF
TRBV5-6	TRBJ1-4	CASSFTTGKHEKLFF
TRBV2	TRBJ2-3	CASLTFRQTSTDTQYF
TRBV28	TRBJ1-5	CASSLWKGLGNQPQHF
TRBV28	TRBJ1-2	CASRPGSNYGYTF
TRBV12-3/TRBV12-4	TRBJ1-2	CASSLGGTYGYTF
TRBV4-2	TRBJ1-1	CASSLRTGQDTEAFF
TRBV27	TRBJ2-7	CASSLSAGVEQYF
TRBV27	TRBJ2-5	CASREGQGARETQYF
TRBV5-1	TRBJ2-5	CASSQLAGGGETQYF
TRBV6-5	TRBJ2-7	CASQFTPGGQSEQYF
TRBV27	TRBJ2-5	CASSLRRVGETQYF
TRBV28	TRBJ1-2	CASSTGGYGYTF
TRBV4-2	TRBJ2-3	CASSPLAGGGTDTQYF
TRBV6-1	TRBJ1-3	CASSEIGSGNTIYF
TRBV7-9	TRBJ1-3	CASSLGQTKIFSGNTIYF
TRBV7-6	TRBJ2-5	CASSFRGTGTSVQETQYF
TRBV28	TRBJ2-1	CASRAGGPRNEQFF
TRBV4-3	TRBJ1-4	CASSQEGPGQGVEKLFF
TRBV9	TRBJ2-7	CASSPKDLHYEQYF
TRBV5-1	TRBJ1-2	CASSWTGGNYGYTF
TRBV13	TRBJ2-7	CASSPPGTSGRDRYEQYF
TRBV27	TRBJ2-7	CASSESASGRGWYF
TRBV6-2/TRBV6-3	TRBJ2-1	CASSYSVYYEQFF
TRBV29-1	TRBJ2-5	CSVGLPGQAETQYF
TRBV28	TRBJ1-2	CASSLQNRGSGGYTF
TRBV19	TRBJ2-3	CASSMGTSGRMADTQYF
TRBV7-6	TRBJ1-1	CASSSPQGQITEAFF
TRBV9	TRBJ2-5	CASSVGQGPETQYF
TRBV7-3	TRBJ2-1	CASSLQPGTGVYEQFF
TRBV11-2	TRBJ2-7	CASSLETGYEQYF
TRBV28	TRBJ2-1	CASSSVSGSNYNEQFF
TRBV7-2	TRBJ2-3	CASSWATDTQYF
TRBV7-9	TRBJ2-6	CASSLRGGSGANVLTF
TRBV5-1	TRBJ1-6	CASSLKGDDSPLHF
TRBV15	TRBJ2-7	CATSSAAGGRPPYEQYF
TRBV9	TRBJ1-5	CASSPRGVSNQPQHF
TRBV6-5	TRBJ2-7	CASSYGGTSGRYEQYF
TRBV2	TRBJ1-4	CAILREDEKLFF
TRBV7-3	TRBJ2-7	CASSFSSGGTYEQYF
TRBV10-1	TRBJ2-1	CASSDRAGEYNEQFF
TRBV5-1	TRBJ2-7	CASSLNSGAPGAEQYF
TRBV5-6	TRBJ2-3	CASSSWAFNTDTQYF
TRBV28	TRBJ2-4	CASSPRTRNYRGLENIQYF
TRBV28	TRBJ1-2	CASTIPRRGGYTF